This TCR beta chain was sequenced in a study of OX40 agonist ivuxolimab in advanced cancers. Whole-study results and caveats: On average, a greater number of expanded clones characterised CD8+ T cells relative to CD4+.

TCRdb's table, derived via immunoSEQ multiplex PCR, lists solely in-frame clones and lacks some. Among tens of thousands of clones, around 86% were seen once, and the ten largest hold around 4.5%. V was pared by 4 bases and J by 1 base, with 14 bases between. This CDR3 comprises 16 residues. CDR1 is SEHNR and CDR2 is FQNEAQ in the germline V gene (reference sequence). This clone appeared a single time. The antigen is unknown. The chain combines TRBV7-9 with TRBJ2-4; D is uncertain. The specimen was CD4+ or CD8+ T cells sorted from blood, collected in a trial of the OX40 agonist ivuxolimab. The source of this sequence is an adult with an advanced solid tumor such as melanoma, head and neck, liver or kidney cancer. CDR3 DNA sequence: TGTGCCAGCAGCTCCCCCTCCAGTAGGGCCAAAAACATTCAGTACTTC. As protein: CASSSPSSRAKNIQYF.